These 10 T cell receptor beta chains originate from one sample sequenced in a study of T cells in localized non-small cell lung cancer. Clones were read by immunoSEQ multiplex PCR, and TCRdb kept only the in-frame ones, dropping some. The data hold 3,000 or so clones, with 25% to 30% observed a single time. The input for sequencing was lung tumor tissue, taken before any cancer treatment. The receptors originated from a man aged 40 to 70 with stage I lung adenocarcinoma.

J is TRBJ1-4 and V is TRBV28; perhaps TRBD1 as D (5 bases). From germline, CDR1 is MDHEN and CDR2 SYDVKM. Trimming removed 2 bases at V and 8 bases at J, with 18 bases between. This CDR3 region has 16 residues. Here the CDR3 reads CASSLSGGPIGEKLFF. The DNA of the CDR3 is TGTGCCAGCAGTTTAAGCGGGGGTCCTATTGGGGAAAAACTGTTTTTT.

The sample holds a few counts of this clone. This sequence joins TRBV27 and TRBJ2-7; no clear D gene. The CDR3 consists of 14 residues. V was pared by 6 bases and J by 2 bases, with 14 bases between. Per the germline V gene, CDR1 is MNHEY and CDR2 is SMNVEV (reference sequence). CDR3 loop: CASRSLTTAYEQYF. The DNA for the CDR3 is TGTGCCAGCAGGTCCCTTACTACCGCCTACGAGCAGTACTTC.

This clone was observed at least ten times. This sequence joins TRBV9 and TRBJ1-2; 11 positions match TRBD1. With V trimmed by 4 bases and J by 7 bases, 9 bases remained unmatched. CDR1 and CDR2 (germline): SGDLS, YYNGEE. The CDR3 runs 15 residues. The CDR3 sequence is CASSRTGGGEGGYTF. DNA of the CDR3: TGTGCCAGCAGCCGGACAGGGGGCGGGGAGGGTGGCTACACCTTC.

This clone turned up a few times. J is TRBJ2-1 and V is TRBV11-3; possible D gene TRBD1, 7 bases. Germline CDR1 reads SGHNT; CDR2 reads YENEEA. Trimming removed 8 bases from V and 0 bases from J, with 14 bases in between. The CDR3 is 15 amino acids. CDR3 nucleotide sequence: TGTGCCAGCTCCCCAGGGGGGAGCTCCTACAATGAGCAGTTCTTC. Protein product: CASSPGGSSYNEQFF.

The chain recombines TRBV28 with TRBJ1-4; tentative D call: TRBD1 (5 bases). Germline V gives CDR1 MDHEN, CDR2 SYDVKM. V lost 0 bases to trimming and J lost 4 bases, with 9 bases between them. The CDR3 is 15 residues long. CDR3 sequence reads: CASSLWAGDNEKLFF. CDR3 sequence (DNA): TGTGCCAGCAGTTTATGGGCGGGGGATAATGAAAAACTGTTTTTT.

This chain uses TRBV19 with TRBJ1-2; weak D call: TRBD1 (5 bases). With 7 bases removed from V and 4 bases from J, the gap between germline ends came to 19 bases. The V gene's germline CDR1 is LNHDA and CDR2 SQIVND (reference sequence). This CDR3 spans 15 amino acids. The CDR3 coding sequence is TGTGCCAGTACCAGAAAGGGACTGCCACTCTATGGCTACACCTTC. Encoded protein: CASTRKGLPLYGYTF.

Of note for this clone: Additional DNA sequences in this sample encode the identical CDR3. The gene calls are TRBV28 and TRBJ1-4; D remains unclear. The CDR3 runs to 12 residues. With 6 bases removed from V and 7 bases from J, the gap between germline ends came to 9 bases. Germline CDR1 reads MDHEN; CDR2 reads SYDVKM. CDR3 nucleotides: TGTGCCAGCAGCCTGCGATCTGAAAAACTGTTTTTT. This translates into CASSLRSEKLFF.

The rearrangement links TRBV18 to TRBJ2-1; 9 nucleotides align to TRBD2. From germline, CDR1 is KGHSH and CDR2 LQKENI. This CDR3 is 15 amino acids long. The V segment lost 6 bases and the J segment 9 bases; nucleotides outside the gene matches: 12. DNA for the CDR3: TGTGCCAGCTCCTTCCTAGCGGGGCGGCAAATTGAGCAGTTCTTC. Protein: CASSFLAGRQIEQFF.

The gene calls are TRBV18 and TRBJ1-5, with D possibly being TRBD1 (5 bases). Trimming removed 5 bases from V and 2 bases from J, with 7 bases in between. This CDR3 is 13 amino acids long. Germline V gives CDR1 KGHSH, CDR2 LQKENI. The CDR3 DNA sequence: TGTGCCAGCTCAGCACAGGGCAATCAGCCCCAGCATTTT. Translation: CASSAQGNQPQHF.

The table lists this clone with a few counts. The J gene is TRBJ2-1, the V gene TRBV19; D tentatively reads TRBD1 or TRBD2 (5 bases each). Per the germline V gene, CDR1 is LNHDA and CDR2 is SQIVND (reference sequence). The V end was cut by 7 bases, the J end by 10 bases, with 17 bases between. This CDR3 has 13 residues. The CDR3, as DNA: TGTGCCAGTACCCCCAGGGACGGTCTCGAGCAGTTCTTC. This gives the protein CASTPRDGLEQFF.